This T cell receptor (beta chain) was retrieved from a study of T cells in Graves' hyperthyroidism and ophthalmopathy. Across the study: Peripheral blood draws took place at initial diagnosis, ahead of any treatment.

Exclusion of patients followed from uncontrolled infection, other autoimmune disease, pregnancy or lactation. The CDR3 length is 13 residues. Looked up from germline, CDR1 is GTSNPN and CDR2 is SVGIG (reference sequence). V shed 3 bases and J shed 1 base, with 9 bases lying between them. TCR beta CDR3 regions were amplified from RNA transcripts. Primed by the HTBI set, a first-round RT-PCR was run on the TCR CDR3. TCRdb ran MiXCR on the multiplex PCR reads and lists one entry per CDR3 protein. The table records about 290,000 distinct CDR3 sequences, roughly a fifth of them present only once. This clonotype was observed at least ten times.

The V call is TRBV30, the J call TRBJ1-1; D not resolved. Source material: blood. The TCR comes from a man over 45 with Graves' ophthalmopathy. CDR3 sequence: CAWRTLKNTEAFF. CDR3 nucleotides: TGTGCCTGGAGGACACTAAAGAACACTGAAGCTTTCTTT.